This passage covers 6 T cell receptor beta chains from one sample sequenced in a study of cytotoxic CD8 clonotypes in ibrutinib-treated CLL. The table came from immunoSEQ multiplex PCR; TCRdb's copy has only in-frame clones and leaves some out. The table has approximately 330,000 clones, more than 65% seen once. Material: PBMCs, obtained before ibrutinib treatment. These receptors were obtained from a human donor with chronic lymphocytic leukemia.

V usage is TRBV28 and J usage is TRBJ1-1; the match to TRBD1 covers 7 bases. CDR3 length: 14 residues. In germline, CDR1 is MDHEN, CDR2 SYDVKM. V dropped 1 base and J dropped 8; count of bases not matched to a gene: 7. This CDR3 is CASSLFREQGEAFF. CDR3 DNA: TGTGCCAGCAGTTTATTCCGGGAACAGGGGGAAGCTTTCTTT.

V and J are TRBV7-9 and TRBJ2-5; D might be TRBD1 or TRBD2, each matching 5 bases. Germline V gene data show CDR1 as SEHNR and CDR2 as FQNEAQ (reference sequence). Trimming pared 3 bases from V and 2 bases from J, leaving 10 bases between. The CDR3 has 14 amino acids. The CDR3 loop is CASSFRDEQETQYF. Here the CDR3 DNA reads TGTGCCAGCAGCTTCCGGGACGAACAAGAGACCCAGTACTTC.

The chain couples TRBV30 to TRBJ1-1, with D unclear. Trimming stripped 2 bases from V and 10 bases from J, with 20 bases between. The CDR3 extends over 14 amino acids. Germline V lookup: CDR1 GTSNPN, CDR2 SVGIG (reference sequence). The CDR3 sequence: CAWSRYRRLLGAFF. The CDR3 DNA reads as TGTGCCTGGAGTCGGTACCGGAGGTTGCTCGGAGCTTTCTTT.

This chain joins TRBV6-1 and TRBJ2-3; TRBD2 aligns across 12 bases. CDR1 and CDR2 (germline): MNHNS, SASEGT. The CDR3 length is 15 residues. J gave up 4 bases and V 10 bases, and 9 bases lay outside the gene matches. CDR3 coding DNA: TGTGCCACCACTAGACTAGCGGGAGTCCCAGATACGCAGTATTTT. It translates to CATTRLAGVPDTQYF.

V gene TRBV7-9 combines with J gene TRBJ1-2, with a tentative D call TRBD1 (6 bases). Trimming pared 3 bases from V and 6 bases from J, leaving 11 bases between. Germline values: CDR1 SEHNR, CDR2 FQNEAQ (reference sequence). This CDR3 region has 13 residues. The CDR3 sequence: CASSFEGGNGYTF. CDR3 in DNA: TGTGCCAGCAGCTTTGAAGGGGGGAATGGCTACACCTTC. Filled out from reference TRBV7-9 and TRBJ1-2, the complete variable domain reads DTGVSQNPRHKITKRGQNVTFRCDPISEHNRLYWYRQTLGQGPEFLTYFQNEAQLEKSRLLSDRFSAERPKGSFSTLEIQRTEQGDSAMYLCASSFEGGNGYTFGSGTRLTVV.

CDR3 amino acids: CASSIWSDESQYF. The CDR3 bases are TGTGCCAGCAGTATCTGGTCCGACGAGTCGCAGTATTTT. V is TRBV5-6 and J is TRBJ2-3; D is unclear. Trimming left V 5 bases short and J 10 bases short, with 17 bases between. Germline V CDR1 and CDR2: SGHDT, YYEEEE. This CDR3 spans 13 amino acids.